This T cell receptor beta chain was retrieved from a study of T cells in localized non-small cell lung cancer. Findings and limits, study-wide: It remains possible that heterogeneity exists, since only one tumor region was sequenced.

The V end lost 0 bases, the J end lost 2 bases, and 10 bases lay between the germline ends. The CDR3 has 15 amino acids. Germline lookup yields CDR1 LNHNV and CDR2 YYDKDF (reference sequence). Method: immunoSEQ multiplex PCR; TCRdb's copy keeps in-frame clones and lacks some. The sample gives tens of thousands of clones, 80% to 90% of which show up once; more than 14% is in the top ten. This clone showed up just once. The antigen remains unidentified. Sample: peripheral blood, taken before any cancer treatment. This clonotype originated in a man between 35 and 75 years old with stage I squamous cell lung carcinoma. This chain joins TRBV15 and TRBJ1-2, with unresolved D. The CDR3: CATSRDLEVNYGYTF. CDR3 nucleotide sequence: TGTGCCACCAGCAGAGATCTGGAGGTAAACTATGGCTACACCTTC.